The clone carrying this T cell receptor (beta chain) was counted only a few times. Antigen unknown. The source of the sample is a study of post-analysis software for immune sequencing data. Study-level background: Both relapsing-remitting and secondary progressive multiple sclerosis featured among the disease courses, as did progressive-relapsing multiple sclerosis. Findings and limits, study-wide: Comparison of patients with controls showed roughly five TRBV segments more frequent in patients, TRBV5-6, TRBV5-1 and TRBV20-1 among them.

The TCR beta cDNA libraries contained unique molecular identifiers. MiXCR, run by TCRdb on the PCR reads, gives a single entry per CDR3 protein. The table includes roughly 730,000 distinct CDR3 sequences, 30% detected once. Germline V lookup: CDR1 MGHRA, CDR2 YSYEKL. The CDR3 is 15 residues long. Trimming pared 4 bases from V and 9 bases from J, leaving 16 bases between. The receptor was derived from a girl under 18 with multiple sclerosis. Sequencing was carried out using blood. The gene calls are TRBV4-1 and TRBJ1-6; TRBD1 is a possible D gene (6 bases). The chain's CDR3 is CASSPSTGPGSPLHF. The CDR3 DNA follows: TGCGCCAGCAGCCCATCCACAGGGCCAGGTTCACCCCTCCACTTT.